This record concerns one T cell receptor (beta chain) sequence. Its binding antigen is unknown. No much larger clone is present one base from it, and per-base qualities are unavailable. The data were obtained in a study of blood T cells in healthy people across ages (dated by TCRdb to between 2015 and 2016). Study-level background: In model experiments, template switching captured about one uniquely barcoded TCR beta cDNA molecule for every two T cells. The study measured age-related changes in TCR beta repertoire diversity using deep sequencing normalized with unique cDNA molecular identifiers. Four age groups were formed from the donors: young (average 16 years), middle-aged (approximately 40), aged (roughly 58) and long-lived (roughly 81). Donors of different ages were randomly distributed across sequencing lanes to avoid experimental bias. Using the same blood draw, the study looked at two additional independent replicas of 1 million unique cDNA reads for two donors, one aged 18 to 30 and the other aged 80 or older. Study-level results and caveats: Because the CMV infection status of the donors was unknown, age-related changes in expanded clonotypes may potentially have been confounded. Observed TCR beta diversity per million T cells fell roughly linearly with age, and a significant reduction was already apparent by age about 38. A strong correlation was found between observed TCR beta diversity and the percentage of naive T cells measured by flow cytometry. Compared with the aged group, more naive CD4+ T cells, fewer expanded clones and increased TCR diversity were shown by the long-lived group, suggesting age selection. Conclusive comparison of naive and antigen-experienced compartments was prevented by the profiling of bulk unsorted PBMCs. Estimates of total diversity from one million sequenced T cells were regarded as lower bounds and underestimates.

Systemically healthy Caucasian individuals from Russia, some 40 in total and aged about 6 to 95 years, were included as donors. Approximately 9 milliliters of peripheral blood were collected from each donor into EDTA-treated Vacutainer tubes. Ficoll-Paque density-gradient centrifugation was used to isolate PBMCs, with at least 7 million per sample. Total RNA was extracted from PBMCs with Trizol reagent, with at least 6 micrograms obtained per sample. Naive CD45RAhigh/CD27high T cell percentages were measured by flow cytometry on a PBMC aliquot from every donor. V is shortened by 5 bases, J by 0 bases, and the region joining them spans 23 bases. The germline V gene encodes CDR1 SGHTA and CDR2 FQGTGA. There are 20 amino acids in the CDR3, from cysteine to phenylalanine inclusive. Only the CDR3 DNA stays, 60 bases, in frame from base 1. Receptor libraries were prepared by 5' RACE. TCRdb names Illumina HiSeq 2500 as the instrument used. A second PCR of roughly 6 to 12 cycles was run with a J-beta primer mix and a sample-barcoded 5' primer. A template-switch 5' adaptor carrying 12 random nucleotides introduced a unique molecular identifier onto each TCR beta cDNA molecule. At least 2.5 million CDR3-containing paired-end reads were obtained from each sample. All of the RNA was converted into first-strand cDNA using the Mint cDNA synthesis kit, with a TRBC-specific oligonucleotide serving as the primer. All cDNA was treated with uracil-DNA glycosylase and then went through a first 18-cycle PCR with the universal primers M1SS and BC2_uni_R. The study's own analysis went as follows. Each sample was normalized by randomly selecting 1 million high-quality reads, each carrying a distinct molecular identifier. Instead of being binned into consensus sequences, reads that shared molecular identifiers were thrown out. MiTCR, with a Q25 quality threshold and the strictest error-elimination algorithm, was used for CDR3 identification, clonotype clustering and error correction. A nonparametric unseen species model with Euler transformation was used to estimate lower-bound total TCR beta diversity. TCRdb cleaned the public reads at Q25 with fastp, built clones with MiXCR and kept in-frame beta chains. Every CDR3 protein is listed once, alongside the most common genes and DNA of its rows. V and J calls and clone size were set by TCRdb, not the authors. The sample contains around 710,000 distinct CDR3 sequences, 35% to 45% of them found a single time. Around a fifth of the sample is taken by the ten largest.

This TCR was sampled from a woman aged 60-75 years in good health. Sequencing was done on a sample of blood. The chain is made from TRBV7-3 and TRBJ2-6; TRBD2 is a possible D gene, resting on 5 matching bases. The sequence in DNA is TGTGCCAGCAGCGGAGCTCCCCCGGGGAGCGTACCCTCTGGGGCCAACGTCCTGACTTTC. Its translation is CASSGAPPGSVPSGANVLTF.